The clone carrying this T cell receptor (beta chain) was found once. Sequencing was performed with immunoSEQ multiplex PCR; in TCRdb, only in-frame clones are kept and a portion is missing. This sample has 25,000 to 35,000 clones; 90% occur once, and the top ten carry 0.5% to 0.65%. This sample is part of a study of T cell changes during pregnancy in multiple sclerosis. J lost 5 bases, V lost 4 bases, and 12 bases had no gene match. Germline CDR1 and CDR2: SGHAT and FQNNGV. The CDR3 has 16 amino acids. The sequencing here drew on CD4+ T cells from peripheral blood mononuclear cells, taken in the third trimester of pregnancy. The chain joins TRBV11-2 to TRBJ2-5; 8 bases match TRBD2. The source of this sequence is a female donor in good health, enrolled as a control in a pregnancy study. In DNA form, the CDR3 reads TGTGCCAGCAGCTACCAGGGTAGCGGGGTTGGGGAGACCCAGTACTTC. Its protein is CASSYQGSGVGETQYF.